The 30 T cell receptor beta chains below all came from one sample that was sequenced in a study of T-cell reconstitution after alpha-beta-depleted transplantation in children. Unique molecular identifiers were used to barcode this TCRbeta library. TCRdb re-called the PCR reads through MiXCR, storing one row per CDR3 protein. This table has 250,000 to 350,000 distinct CDR3 sequences, over 8% appearing once. Sequenced here: PBMCs from the stem cell graft donor, sampled from the stem cell graft. The receptors originated from a human donor who donated a stem cell graft to a child with SCID.

The chain has TRBV7-8 and TRBJ2-1, with 10 bases matching TRBD2. Looked up from germline, CDR1 is SGHVS and CDR2 is FQNEAQ. The CDR3 extends over 15 amino acids. V dropped 3 bases and J dropped 4; count of bases not matched to a gene: 3. DNA of the CDR3: TGTGCCAGCAGCTTTAATAGCGGGGGGTACAATGAGCAGTTCTTC. Amino acids: CASSFNSGGYNEQFF.

This clonotype was counted between two and nine times. The rearrangement uses TRBV15 and TRBJ2-7; D remains ambiguous. Trimming removed 6 bases from V and 0 bases from J, with 3 bases in between. CDR3 length: 11 residues. The V gene's germline CDR1 is LNHNV and CDR2 YYDKDF (reference sequence). CDR3 loop: CATRTSYEQYF. The CDR3 region has the DNA TGTGCCACCAGGACCTCCTACGAGCAGTACTTC.

This clonotype appeared a few times. J is TRBJ1-2 and V is TRBV6-5; TRBD1 matches at 7 bases. CDR1 is MNHEY, CDR2 SVGAGI, per germline. The length of the CDR3 is 17 residues. V trimming: 2 bases; J trimming: 0 bases; junction bases outside the gene matches: 9. CDR3 loop: CASSYLRRDRANYGYTF. In DNA form, the CDR3 reads TGTGCCAGCAGTTACCTACGACGGGACAGAGCTAACTATGGCTACACCTTC.

The sample holds a few counts of this clonotype. This CDR3 reads CASSLGGVAGTDTQYF. The DNA of the CDR3 is TGTGCCAGCAGCCTGGGGGGAGTAGCGGGTACAGATACGCAGTATTTT. This chain joins TRBV12-3 or TRBV12-4 and TRBJ2-3; 7 bases fit TRBD2. Unmatched junction bases numbered 12, after V lost 6 bases and J lost 3 bases. The CDR3 extends over 16 amino acids.

This chain connects TRBV9 to TRBJ2-3, with 8 bases identical to TRBD2. Trimming cost V 0 bases and J 4 bases; bases outside gene matches: 7. CDR1 SGDLS and CDR2 YYNGEE come from the germline V gene. The CDR3 is 16 residues long. CDR3: CASSVVAGGLSDTQYF. CDR3 nucleotide sequence: TGTGCCAGCAGCGTAGTGGCGGGGGGCCTCTCAGATACGCAGTATTTT.

This clonotype has more than one count but fewer than ten. The chain carries TRBV10-3 and TRBJ2-7; 7 nucleotides agree with TRBD2. Germline CDR1 is ENHRY and CDR2 is SYGVKD. The CDR3 has 15 amino acids. J lost 3 bases, V lost 0 bases, and 5 bases had no gene match. CDR3: CAISESGGTLYEQYF. Written as DNA, the CDR3 is TGTGCCATCAGTGAGTCGGGGGGGACTCTCTACGAGCAGTACTTC.

This clonotype has only a few counts. The chain combines TRBV7-6 with TRBJ2-1; TRBD2 agrees at 9 bases. V was pared by 6 bases and J by 7 bases, with 10 bases of the junction left unmatched. The CDR3 contains 15 residues. Looked up from germline, CDR1 is SGHVS and CDR2 is FNYEAQ. CDR3 in amino acids: CASSRGGGAGNEQFF. The DNA for the CDR3 is TGTGCCAGCAGTAGAGGCGGGGGGGCAGGTAATGAGCAGTTCTTC. Variable domain in full (rest from reference TRBV7-6 and TRBJ2-1): GAGVSQSPRYKVTKRGQDVALRCDPISGHVSLYWYRQALGQGPEFLTYFNYEAQQDKSGLPNDRFSAERPEGSISTLTIQRTEQRDSAMYRCASSRGGGAGNEQFFGPGTRLTVL.

This clonotype was counted at least ten times. In DNA form, the CDR3 reads TGTGCCAGCAGCTTAGTACCGGGACAGGGGTTGGGGTACGAGCAGTACTTC. It codes for CASSLVPGQGLGYEQYF. This chain connects TRBV11-2 to TRBJ2-7, with 10 bases lining up with TRBD1. The V segment lost 1 base and the J segment 4 bases; nucleotides outside the gene matches: 10. The CDR3 is 17 residues long. Germline V gives CDR1 SGHAT, CDR2 FQNNGV.

This clonotype was observed a few times. V and J are TRBV7-2 and TRBJ2-7; 9 bases agree with TRBD1. Germline V gene data show CDR1 as SGHTA and CDR2 as FQGNSA. The CDR3 spans 15 residues. V gave up 6 bases and J gave up 4 bases; unmatched junction bases: 10. The CDR3 bases are TGTGCCAGCAGGCTTCCGGGACAGGGTGTGTACGAGCAGTACTTC. Its translation is CASRLPGQGVYEQYF.

The chain carries TRBV7-7 and TRBJ2-2; 8 nucleotides match TRBD1. The CDR3 runs to 15 residues. Looked up from germline, CDR1 is SSHAT and CDR2 is FNYEAQ (reference sequence). The V and J ends lost 5 bases and 6 bases, in that order; junction bases with no gene match: 8. CDR3 in DNA: TGTGCCAGCAGCGAAGGGACAGGTCGAGCCGGGGAGCTGTTTTTT. It codes for CASSEGTGRAGELFF.

In this sample, this clonotype turned up many times. The gene calls are TRBV28 and TRBJ1-4; 8 bases match TRBD1. The V segment lost 7 bases and the J segment 2 bases; nucleotides outside the gene matches: 3. In germline, CDR1 is MDHEN, CDR2 SYDVKM. CDR3 length: 14 residues. The CDR3 is CASIDRGTNEKLFF. The DNA of the CDR3 is TGTGCCAGCATCGACAGGGGCACTAATGAAAAACTGTTTTTT.

In this sample, this clonotype turned up many times. The chain is built from TRBV5-1 and TRBJ2-3, with 11 bases matching TRBD2. Germline V gene lookup returns CDR1 SGHRS and CDR2 YFSETQ. Trimming took 3 bases from V and 0 from J; bases not matched to a gene: 9. The CDR3 has 18 amino acids. The CDR3 DNA follows: TGCGCCAGCAGCTATAAAACTAGCGGGGGAGCTAGCACAGATACGCAGTATTTT. The encoded protein is CASSYKTSGGASTDTQYF.

This clonotype showed up just a few times. The rearrangement links TRBV20-1 to TRBJ2-7, with unresolved D. This CDR3 has 13 amino acids. V was shortened by 0 bases and J by 2 bases, with 8 bases between the two germline ends. Looked up from germline, CDR1 is DFQATT and CDR2 is SNEGSKA (reference sequence). The CDR3 DNA reads TGCAGTGCTAGAGATCCACGGACCTACGAGCAGTACTTC. Translated: CSARDPRTYEQYF.

The CDR3 loop is CSASPTDNPGKLFF. In DNA form, the CDR3 reads TGCAGTGCTAGCCCCACGGACAATCCGGGAAAACTGTTTTTT. The rearrangement uses TRBV20-1 and TRBJ1-4, with D tentatively TRBD1 (5 bases). Trimming took off 3 bases at V and 10 bases at J, with 18 bases between the two ends. This CDR3 spans 14 amino acids. Germline V gene data show CDR1 as DFQATT and CDR2 as SNEGSKA (reference sequence).

A few counts support this clonotype. Here the CDR3 DNA reads TGTGCCAGCAATGGGAACAGGGTCTATGGCTACACCTTC. Encoded protein: CASNGNRVYGYTF. The chain recombines TRBV12-3 or TRBV12-4 with TRBJ1-2, with D possibly being TRBD1 (6 bases). The V and J ends lost 7 bases and 4 bases respectively, with 13 bases between them. CDR3 length: 13 amino acids.

This clonotype was detected only a few times. J is TRBJ2-1 and V is TRBV10-3; D might be TRBD2 (5 bases). The germline gives CDR1 ENHRY, CDR2 SYGVKD. CDR3 size: 14 residues. V dropped 7 bases and J dropped 3 bases, with 13 bases sitting between them. DNA for the CDR3: TGTGCCATCACCCCGACTAACTTCTACAATGAGCAGTTCTTC. Translating gives CAITPTNFYNEQFF.

This clonotype was found many times. This chain connects TRBV4-2 to TRBJ2-7; TRBD1 agrees at 7 bases. V was pared by 0 bases and J by 4 bases, with 3 bases of the junction left unmatched. Germline V CDR1 and CDR2: LGHNA, YNFKEQ. The CDR3 has 14 amino acids. The CDR3 sequence is CASSQDAGGYEQYF. CDR3 coding DNA: TGTGCCAGCAGCCAAGATGCAGGGGGATACGAGCAGTACTTC.

The V and J genes are TRBV5-1 and TRBJ1-1; D call uncertain. The CDR3 runs 15 residues. The ends were cut back, 0 bases at V and 2 bases at J, with 11 bases in the middle. Germline V gives CDR1 SGHRS, CDR2 YFSETQ. The CDR3 DNA reads as TGCGCCAGCAGCTTGGATGGGCAAATCAACACTGAAGCTTTCTTT. Amino acid sequence: CASSLDGQINTEAFF.

The chain employs TRBV12-3 or TRBV12-4 and TRBJ2-1; 7 bases align to TRBD2. After removal of 7 bases from V and 1 base from J, the junction contained 10 bases not matched to a gene. The CDR3 extends over 16 amino acids. CDR3 protein: CASKEGLAESYNEQFF. As DNA, the CDR3 is TGTGCCAGCAAGGAGGGTCTAGCGGAATCCTACAATGAGCAGTTCTTC.

The gene calls are TRBV5-1 and TRBJ1-1; 7 bases agree with TRBD1. From germline, CDR1 is SGHRS and CDR2 YFSETQ. This CDR3 is 14 amino acids long. J lost 1 base, V lost 4 bases, and 4 bases had no gene match. CDR3 bases: TGCGCCAGCAGCCCCACAGGGGAGAACACTGAAGCTTTCTTT. The encoded protein is CASSPTGENTEAFF.

This clonotype appeared a few times. The chain joins TRBV5-1 to TRBJ1-2, with 10 bases lining up with TRBD1. This CDR3 spans 14 amino acids. J gave up 7 bases and V 3 bases, and 6 bases lay outside the gene matches. Germline CDR1 SGHRS, CDR2 YFSETQ. The CDR3 nucleotides are TGCGCCAGCAGCTCGGGGACAGGGGTCACTGGCTACACCTTC. Its protein product is CASSSGTGVTGYTF. Using reference TRBV5-1 and TRBJ1-2 for the parts outside the CDR3, the full variable domain is KAGVTQTPRYLIKTRGQQVTLSCSPISGHRSVSWYQQTPGQGLQFLFEYFSETQRNKGNFPGRFSGRQFSNSRSEMNVSTLELGDSALYLCASSSGTGVTGYTFGSGTRLTVV.

This clonotype occurred many times. This rearrangement joins TRBV5-6 to TRBJ2-5; D call uncertain. The CDR3 extends over 13 amino acids. The V and J ends lost 4 bases and 0 bases respectively, with 7 bases between them. The germline gives CDR1 SGHDT, CDR2 YYEEEE. The CDR3, as DNA: TGTGCCAGCAGCCCTCAGTACCAAGAGACCCAGTACTTC. Its protein is CASSPQYQETQYF. Drawing the rest from reference TRBV5-6 and TRBJ2-5, the complete variable domain is DAGVTQSPTHLIKTRGQQVTLRCSPKSGHDTVSWYQQALGQGPQFIFQYYEEEERQRGNFPDRFSGHQFPNYSSELNVNALLLGDSALYLCASSPQYQETQYFGPGTRLLVL.

This clonotype was picked up a small number of times. The V gene is TRBV9, the J gene TRBJ2-1, with a tentative D call TRBD1 (6 bases). Germline assignment: CDR1 SGDLS and CDR2 YYNGEE. This CDR3 spans 15 amino acids. V was cut by 3 bases and J by 4 bases, with 14 bases left in between. CDR3 sequence (DNA): TGTGCCAGCAGCGGGGGGCCACTGAATTACAATGAGCAGTTCTTC. It codes for CASSGGPLNYNEQFF.

This clonotype was counted a few times. The chain is built from TRBV4-2 and TRBJ2-6; D unclear. Germline CDR1 LGHNA, CDR2 YNFKEQ. The CDR3 consists of 16 residues. V was cut by 4 bases and J by 3 bases, with 13 bases left in between. CDR3 coding DNA: TGTGCCAGCAGCCCTCAAGAAAACGGTGGGGCCAACGTCCTGACTTTC. As protein: CASSPQENGGANVLTF.

V is TRBV5-1 and J is TRBJ2-7, with 8 bases that match TRBD2. The length of the CDR3 is 16 residues. V dropped 3 bases and J dropped 7; count of bases not matched to a gene: 15. CDR1 and CDR2 from the germline V gene are SGHRS and YFSETQ. The CDR3 sequence is CASSSPPGGVRGEQYF. CDR3 in DNA: TGCGCCAGCAGCTCACCCCCCGGGGGGGTGAGGGGGGAGCAGTACTTC.

This clonotype was seen a few times. The chain is built from TRBV2 and TRBJ2-3; 8 bases line up with TRBD2. J gave up 5 bases and V 7 bases, and 8 bases lay outside the gene matches. This CDR3 is built from 14 residues. The germline V gene has CDR1 SNHLY and CDR2 FYNNEI. In DNA form, the CDR3 reads TGTGCCAGCACGAGCGGGGGCACTGGAGATACGCAGTATTTT. Translating it yields CASTSGGTGDTQYF. The entire variable domain, with the rest obtained from reference TRBV2 and TRBJ2-3, is as follows: EPEVTQTPSHQVTQMGQEVILRCVPISNHLYFYWYRQILGQKVEFLVSFYNNEISEKSEIFDDQFSVERPDGSNFTLKIRSTKLEDSAMYFCASTSGGTGDTQYFGPGTRLTVL.

This clonotype appeared many times. The chain employs TRBV5-8 and TRBJ2-1; possibly TRBD2 for D (5 bases). V lost 2 bases and J 2 bases, leaving 11 bases between the germline ends. In germline, CDR1 is SGHTS, CDR2 YDEGEE. This CDR3 is built from 15 residues. For the CDR3, the DNA is TGTGCCAGCAGCTTTAGAGGGCTCCCCTACAATGAGCAGTTCTTC. Its protein is CASSFRGLPYNEQFF. Supplemented by reference TRBV5-8 and TRBJ2-1, the full variable domain reads EAGVTQSPTHLIKTRGQQATLRCSPISGHTSVYWYQQALGLGLQFLLWYDEGEERNRGNFPPRFSGRQFPNYSSELNVNALELEDSALYLCASSFRGLPYNEQFFGPGTRLTVL.

V usage is TRBV10-3 and J usage is TRBJ1-2; D ambiguous. Germline CDR1 and CDR2: ENHRY and SYGVKD. The CDR3 loop spans 12 amino acids. V dropped 7 bases and J dropped 3 bases, with 9 bases sitting between them. CDR3 protein: CAIKGPHYGYTF. CDR3 coding DNA: TGTGCCATCAAAGGACCGCACTATGGCTACACCTTC.

The V call is TRBV18, the J call TRBJ2-1, with 7 bases matching TRBD1. J was trimmed by 7 bases and V by 5 bases; bases with no gene match: 14. CDR1 and CDR2 from the germline V gene are KGHSH and LQKENI. There are 16 residues in the CDR3. The CDR3 loop reads CASSTPGQRKENEQFF. The CDR3 DNA reads TGTGCCAGCTCAACCCCGGGACAGCGAAAGGAGAATGAGCAGTTCTTC.

This clonotype was detected a few times. The chain combines TRBV9 with TRBJ1-5; D is possibly TRBD1 (5 bases). Germline values: CDR1 SGDLS, CDR2 YYNGEE. The CDR3 has 15 amino acids. Trimming took off 6 bases at V and 0 bases at J, with 13 bases between the two ends. This CDR3 reads CASTRDGNSNQPQHF. The DNA of the CDR3 is TGTGCCAGCACGCGGGACGGAAATAGCAATCAGCCCCAGCATTTT.